What follows describes a single T cell receptor beta chain. In the PCR, 60 Vbeta and 13 Jbeta primers were used. Clones were sequenced by immunoSEQ multiplex PCR, and TCRdb holds only the in-frame ones, with some missing. The sample contains under 200,000 clones, roughly 85% of which appear only once. Germline CDR1 and CDR2: SGHRS and YFSETQ. The CDR3 length is 15 residues. J gave up 4 bases and V 3 bases, and 8 bases lay outside the gene matches. The source of the sample is a study of cytomegalovirus exposure and HLA in healthy donors. This TCR was recovered from a man aged 45-65 years in good health and CMV-seropositive. The sequenced material came from PBMCs. The gene calls are TRBV5-1 and TRBJ2-5, with 8 bases fitting TRBD1. CDR3 region: CASSWGQVFGETQYF. The DNA for the CDR3 is TGCGCCAGCAGCTGGGGACAGGTATTTGGAGAGACCCAGTACTTC.